The text below deals with one T cell receptor beta chain. CDR1 is LNHDA, CDR2 SQIVND, per germline (reference sequence). The CDR3 loop spans 14 amino acids. V lost 11 bases to trimming and J lost 0 bases, with 14 bases between them. Participants were placed into cohorts based on the clinical history they reported. Cohort 3 donors were reported recovered after two negative PCRs, clearance, or symptom resolution. This entry is derived from a study of blood T cell repertoires in COVID-19. Study-level background: Specimens from acute and convalescent COVID-19 originated in the United States, Italy and Spain.

Sequencing was performed with immunoSEQ multiplex PCR; in TCRdb, only in-frame clones are kept and a portion is missing. This table has approximately 300,000 clones, 85% to 90% appearing once. The V call is TRBV19, the J call TRBJ2-1, with D possibly TRBD2 on 6 matching bases. The receptor was derived from a woman between 18 and 30 years old who had recovered from COVID-19. The source material was PBMCs or T cells enriched from blood (not recorded which). CDR3 region: CAVNDGSSYNEQFF. CDR3 nucleotides: TGTGCCGTAAATGACGGGAGCTCCTACAATGAGCAGTTCTTC. The variable domain in full, with the rest retrieved from reference TRBV19 and TRBJ2-1, is DGGITQSPKYLFRKEGQNVTLSCEQNLNHDAMYWYRQDPGQGLRLIYYSQIVNDFQKGDIAEGYSVSREKKESFPLTVTSAQKNPTAFYLCAVNDGSSYNEQFFGPGTRLTVL.